The rows below give T cell receptor beta chains drawn from one sample of a study of blood T cells in healthy people across ages. TCRdb fed the 5' RACE reads into MiXCR, producing one record per CDR3 protein. The repertoire holds 1.5 million to 2 million distinct CDR3 sequences, almost 35% seen once, with approximately 11% in the top ten. The sequencing input was blood. These receptors were obtained from a woman aged 30 to 39 in good health. Each CDR3 is given with its conserved first and last residue. The D gene is left open where the match is weak. Expanded clones are given a class, and other clones once, few, many or no size at all.

size,V,D,J,DNA,CDR3
.,TRBV6-1,.,TRBJ2-7,TGTGCCAGCAGTGAAGAGGAGAGCTCCTACGAGCAGTACTTC,CASSEEESSYEQYF
.,TRBV4-2,TRBD2,TRBJ2-7,TGTGCCAGCAGCCAAGATCCCGGACTAGCGGGGGGGCTTAGCGAGCAGTACTTC,CASSQDPGLAGGLSEQYF
few,TRBV4-2,TRBD1,TRBJ1-5,TGTGCCAGCAGCCAGGGCGGACAGGCCGGGCATCAGCCCCAGCATTTT,CASSQGGQAGHQPQHF
few,TRBV20-1,.,TRBJ2-1,TGCAGTGCTACCCTATCGGGGAATGAGCAGTTCTTC,CSATLSGNEQFF
few,TRBV6-5,.,TRBJ2-6,TGTGCCAGCAGCTTAACTGCTCCTGGGGCCAACGTCCTGACTTTC,CASSLTAPGANVLTF
.,TRBV5-1,.,TRBJ1-1,TGCGCCAGCAGTTGGAAGGGACAGAACACTGAAGCTTTCTTT,CASSWKGQNTEAFF
many,TRBV25-1,.,TRBJ1-2,TGTGCCAGCAGTGCAGGAGCTGGCTACACCTTC,CASSAGAGYTF
.,TRBV28,TRBD1,TRBJ2-2,TGTGCCAGCAGTTCTGGACAGGGATACTTCACCGGGGAGCTGTTTTTT,CASSSGQGYFTGELFF
.,TRBV7-9,.,TRBJ2-2,TGTGCCAGCAGCTTCGGTTTCAAGGTTGGGGACACCGGGGAGCTGTTTTTT,CASSFGFKVGDTGELFF
.,TRBV2,.,TRBJ1-6,TGTGCCAGCAGTGAAGGCCCCTCCTATAATTCACCCCTCCACTTT,CASSEGPSYNSPLHF
.,TRBV4-1,.,TRBJ1-5,TGCGCCAGCAGCCAAGAGAGAGGTTTTCAGCCCCAGCATTTT,CASSQERGFQPQHF
once,TRBV11-2,TRBD1,TRBJ2-1,TGTGCCAGCTCCGGATCAGCGGGACAGGGAGTAAGAGAGCAGTTCTTC,CASSGSAGQGVREQFF
many,TRBV24-1,.,TRBJ2-7,TGTGCCACCAGTGGCGGTACGGTCGACGAGCAGTACTTC,CATSGGTVDEQYF
.,TRBV20-1,TRBD2,TRBJ2-3,TGCAGTGCTAGAGATAGCGGGGGCGGGTCTGGTACGCAGTATTTT,CSARDSGGGSGTQYF
few,TRBV15,.,TRBJ2-1,TGTGCCACCAGCAGAGATATAACAGGCAATGAGCGGTTCTTC,CATSRDITGNERFF
.,TRBV20-1,TRBD1,TRBJ2-7,TGCAGTGCCCGACAGGGTATCGCCTACGAGCAGTACTTC,CSARQGIAYEQYF
few,TRBV6-6,.,TRBJ2-7,TGTGCCAGCAAGGTCTTCAGCGCCTCCTACGAGCAGTACTTC,CASKVFSASYEQYF